Listed below are T cell receptor beta chains from one sample, sequenced in a study of T-cell memory formation after mild COVID-19. TCRdb re-analysed the 5' RACE reads in MiXCR, keeping a single row per CDR3 protein. The sample holds around 440,000 distinct CDR3 sequences, 15% to 20% seen once. Sequencing was carried out using PBMCs or a T cell subset sorted from them (not recorded which). The receptors here all came from an adult woman who had mild COVID-19 (a few samples of this study predate the infection). Cell type and time point are not known. Both conserved end residues are part of each CDR3. Each record gives: CDR3 protein, CDR3 DNA, D gene, clone size, V gene, J gene. D genes are given only for firm matches. Size is stated for part of the rows, as once, few or many counts, or as a class when the clone is expanded.

CDR3aa: CASSNVGDNEQFF
CDR3nt: TGTGCCAGCAGTAATGTGGGGGACAATGAGCAGTTCTTC
d_gene: -
abundance: -
v_gene: TRBV27
j_gene: TRBJ2-1

CDR3aa: CASSFSGSRFADTQYF
CDR3nt: TGTGCCAGCAGCTTTAGCGGGAGTAGGTTTGCAGATACGCAGTATTTT
d_gene: TRBD2
abundance: -
v_gene: TRBV7-2
j_gene: TRBJ2-3

CDR3aa: CSATGDGLTEAFF
CDR3nt: TGCAGCGCCACAGGAGACGGCCTCACTGAAGCTTTCTTT
d_gene: -
abundance: few
v_gene: TRBV29-1
j_gene: TRBJ1-1

CDR3aa: CASSVSGVGADTQYF
CDR3nt: TGTGCCAGCAGCGTTAGCGGGGTTGGGGCAGATACGCAGTATTTT
d_gene: TRBD2
abundance: few
v_gene: TRBV7-9
j_gene: TRBJ2-3

CDR3aa: CASSQEVGTSSPLHF
CDR3nt: TGCGCCAGCAGCCAAGAGGTCGGGACGTCTTCACCCCTCCACTTT
d_gene: -
abundance: -
v_gene: TRBV4-1
j_gene: TRBJ1-6

CDR3aa: CASSLSGGMKETQYF
CDR3nt: TGTGCCAGCAGCTTATCAGGGGGCATGAAGGAGACCCAGTACTTC
d_gene: TRBD1
abundance: few
v_gene: TRBV7-9
j_gene: TRBJ2-5

CDR3aa: CASSYRGTGGAYGYTF
CDR3nt: TGTGCCAGCAGTTACCGGGGGACAGGGGGGGCCTATGGCTACACCTTC
d_gene: TRBD1
abundance: few
v_gene: TRBV12-3/TRBV12-4
j_gene: TRBJ1-2

CDR3aa: CSGGLGLAAGEQFF
CDR3nt: TGCAGCGGGGGGCTGGGACTAGCGGCGGGTGAGCAGTTCTTC
d_gene: TRBD2
abundance: few
v_gene: TRBV29-1
j_gene: TRBJ2-1

CDR3aa: CASSQRTSGSYEQYF
CDR3nt: TGTGCCAGCAGCCAGAGGACTAGCGGTTCCTACGAGCAGTACTTC
d_gene: TRBD2
abundance: -
v_gene: TRBV12-3/TRBV12-4
j_gene: TRBJ2-7

CDR3aa: CASSRPSTSRYEQYF
CDR3nt: TGTGCCAGCAGTCGACCTTCTACGTCTCGGTACGAGCAGTACTTC
d_gene: -
abundance: -
v_gene: TRBV6-5
j_gene: TRBJ2-7

CDR3aa: CASSYPQGNTEAFF
CDR3nt: TGTGCCAGCAGTTACCCCCAGGGTAACACTGAAGCTTTCTTT
d_gene: -
abundance: -
v_gene: TRBV6-6
j_gene: TRBJ1-1

CDR3aa: CAISEPPGTVISGNQPQHF
CDR3nt: TGTGCCATCAGTGAGCCCCCCGGGACAGTAATTTCGGGCAATCAGCCCCAGCATTTT
d_gene: TRBD1
abundance: -
v_gene: TRBV10-3
j_gene: TRBJ1-5

CDR3aa: CASSFSEFMPEAFF
CDR3nt: TGTGCCAGCAGTTTCAGTGAGTTTATGCCTGAAGCTTTCTTT
d_gene: -
abundance: -
v_gene: TRBV12-3/TRBV12-4
j_gene: TRBJ1-1

CDR3aa: CASSESGGQGEQYF
CDR3nt: TGTGCCAGCAGCGAGAGCGGGGGCCAGGGAGAGCAGTACTTC
d_gene: TRBD2
abundance: -
v_gene: TRBV7-9
j_gene: TRBJ2-7

CDR3aa: CASSLDVGTTYEQYF
CDR3nt: TGTGCCAGCAGCTTGGATGTGGGAACTACCTACGAGCAGTACTTC
d_gene: -
abundance: -
v_gene: TRBV5-4
j_gene: TRBJ2-7

CDR3aa: CASSSQDYEQYF
CDR3nt: TGTGCCAGCAGCTCCCAGGACTACGAGCAGTACTTC
d_gene: -
abundance: -
v_gene: TRBV7-2
j_gene: TRBJ2-7

CDR3aa: CASSLLPGLAGDTDTQYF
CDR3nt: TGTGCCAGCAGCCTGCTACCCGGACTAGCGGGGGATACAGATACGCAGTATTTT
d_gene: TRBD2
abundance: -
v_gene: TRBV3-1
j_gene: TRBJ2-3

CDR3aa: CSAPGQNTEAFF
CDR3nt: TGCAGTGCTCCGGGTCAGAACACTGAAGCTTTCTTT
d_gene: -
abundance: -
v_gene: TRBV20-1
j_gene: TRBJ1-1

CDR3aa: CASSMLAGDGYEQYF
CDR3nt: TGTGCCAGCAGCATGCTAGCGGGAGACGGCTACGAGCAGTACTTC
d_gene: TRBD2
abundance: -
v_gene: TRBV7-9
j_gene: TRBJ2-7

CDR3aa: CASSFSPGLNTEAFF
CDR3nt: TGCGCCAGCAGCTTTAGTCCGGGCTTGAACACTGAAGCTTTCTTT
d_gene: -
abundance: few
v_gene: TRBV5-1
j_gene: TRBJ1-1

CDR3aa: CSARALTGGHPETQYF
CDR3nt: TGCAGTGCTAGGGCTCTAACGGGGGGGCATCCAGAGACCCAGTACTTC
d_gene: TRBD2
abundance: -
v_gene: TRBV20-1
j_gene: TRBJ2-5

CDR3aa: CASSSGQSLWRANVLTF
CDR3nt: TGTGCCAGCAGCTCCGGACAGAGTCTCTGGAGGGCCAACGTCCTGACTTTC
d_gene: -
abundance: many
v_gene: TRBV7-6
j_gene: TRBJ2-6

CDR3aa: CASSPRLDREAEAFF
CDR3nt: TGTGCCAGCAGCCCGCGGCTGGACAGGGAGGCTGAAGCTTTCTTT
d_gene: TRBD1
abundance: -
v_gene: TRBV7-9
j_gene: TRBJ1-1

CDR3aa: CASSDSMRTGGPYGYTF
CDR3nt: TGTGCCAGCAGTGACTCGATGAGGACAGGTGGACCCTATGGCTACACCTTC
d_gene: TRBD1
abundance: -
v_gene: TRBV6-4
j_gene: TRBJ1-2

CDR3aa: CSAADRDEKLFF
CDR3nt: TGCAGTGCCGCCGACAGGGATGAAAAACTGTTTTTT
d_gene: TRBD1
abundance: few
v_gene: TRBV20-1
j_gene: TRBJ1-4

CDR3aa: CASSPRQGAAYEQYF
CDR3nt: TGCGCCAGCAGCCCGAGACAGGGGGCAGCCTACGAGCAGTACTTC
d_gene: TRBD1
abundance: -
v_gene: TRBV5-1
j_gene: TRBJ2-7

CDR3aa: CASSLAGEAEYNEQFF
CDR3nt: TGCGCCAGCAGCTTGGCCGGGGAGGCAGAATACAATGAGCAGTTCTTC
d_gene: -
abundance: -
v_gene: TRBV5-1
j_gene: TRBJ2-1

CDR3aa: CASRYNTEAFF
CDR3nt: TGTGCCAGCAGGTATAATACTGAAGCTTTCTTT
d_gene: -
abundance: -
v_gene: TRBV3-1
j_gene: TRBJ1-1

CDR3aa: CASSLLAGGGTYEQYF
CDR3nt: TGTGCCAGCAGTTTACTAGCGGGAGGAGGAACCTACGAGCAGTACTTC
d_gene: TRBD2
abundance: -
v_gene: TRBV27
j_gene: TRBJ2-7

CDR3aa: CASSEADGRNQPQHF
CDR3nt: TGTGCCAGCAGTGAAGCGGATGGGCGTAATCAGCCCCAGCATTTT
d_gene: -
abundance: -
v_gene: TRBV6-1
j_gene: TRBJ1-5

CDR3aa: CASRRGFSYEQYF
CDR3nt: TGTGCCAGCAGACGAGGGTTTTCCTACGAGCAGTACTTC
d_gene: -
abundance: few
v_gene: TRBV6-2/TRBV6-3
j_gene: TRBJ2-7

CDR3aa: CSAEPGLAATQYF
CDR3nt: TGCAGTGCAGAACCGGGACTAGCAGCGACCCAGTACTTC
d_gene: TRBD2
abundance: few
v_gene: TRBV20-1
j_gene: TRBJ2-5

CDR3aa: CASSDLTSEITYEQYF
CDR3nt: TGTGCCAGCAGCGACCTTACTAGCGAGATAACCTACGAGCAGTACTTC
d_gene: TRBD2
abundance: -
v_gene: TRBV27
j_gene: TRBJ2-7

CDR3aa: CASSIGLFHNEQFF
CDR3nt: TGTGCCAGTAGTATCGGCCTTTTCCACAATGAGCAGTTCTTC
d_gene: -
abundance: few
v_gene: TRBV19
j_gene: TRBJ2-1

CDR3aa: CASSQARVAAFADTQYF
CDR3nt: TGTGCCAGCAGCCAAGCTCGGGTAGCGGCTTTTGCGGATACGCAGTATTTT
d_gene: -
abundance: -
v_gene: TRBV3-1
j_gene: TRBJ2-3

CDR3aa: CASSPIAGAGTDTQYF
CDR3nt: TGTGCCAGCAGTCCTATAGCGGGAGCAGGCACAGATACGCAGTATTTT
d_gene: TRBD2
abundance: -
v_gene: TRBV6-5
j_gene: TRBJ2-3

CDR3aa: CASSTYFGTGSRTGELFF
CDR3nt: TGTGCCAGCAGTACGTACTTTGGGACAGGGTCGAGGACCGGGGAGCTGTTTTTT
d_gene: TRBD1
abundance: few
v_gene: TRBV12-3/TRBV12-4
j_gene: TRBJ2-2

CDR3aa: CATSDFRQPGTGPDTQYF
CDR3nt: TGTGCCACCAGTGATTTCCGCCAACCCGGGACGGGGCCAGATACGCAGTATTTT
d_gene: -
abundance: -
v_gene: TRBV24-1
j_gene: TRBJ2-3

CDR3aa: CASSTGQGNYEQYF
CDR3nt: TGCGCCAGCAGCACCGGACAGGGCAATTACGAGCAGTACTTC
d_gene: TRBD1
abundance: -
v_gene: TRBV5-1
j_gene: TRBJ2-7

CDR3aa: CASSYGQMGQGVNSPLHF
CDR3nt: TGTGCCAGCAGTTACGGCCAAATGGGACAGGGAGTCAATTCACCCCTCCACTTT
d_gene: TRBD1
abundance: few
v_gene: TRBV6-6
j_gene: TRBJ1-6

CDR3aa: CASSLASTGGIYEQYF
CDR3nt: TGTGCCAGCAGCTTGGCATCCACAGGGGGCATCTACGAGCAGTACTTC
d_gene: TRBD1
abundance: few
v_gene: TRBV5-6
j_gene: TRBJ2-7

CDR3aa: CASSLRGGNYEQYF
CDR3nt: TGTGCCAGCAGCTTACGAGGGGGGAACTACGAGCAGTACTTC
d_gene: -
abundance: -
v_gene: TRBV7-8
j_gene: TRBJ2-7

CDR3aa: CASSHSSMGAFREQFF
CDR3nt: TGTGCCAGCAGCCACAGTTCCATGGGGGCTTTTCGTGAGCAGTTCTTC
d_gene: -
abundance: -
v_gene: TRBV3-1
j_gene: TRBJ2-1

CDR3aa: CASSPYLFVGEQFF
CDR3nt: TGTGCCAGCAGCCCTTATTTGTTCGTGGGGGAGCAGTTCTTC
d_gene: -
abundance: -
v_gene: TRBV3-1
j_gene: TRBJ2-1

CDR3aa: CASSLEGQVFGGYTF
CDR3nt: TGCGCCAGCAGCCTGGAGGGACAGGTCTTCGGGGGCTACACCTTC
d_gene: TRBD1
abundance: -
v_gene: TRBV5-1
j_gene: TRBJ1-2

CDR3aa: CASSPVYWTGRETQYF
CDR3nt: TGTGCCAGCAGCCCAGTATATTGGACAGGACGAGAGACCCAGTACTTC
d_gene: TRBD1
abundance: -
v_gene: TRBV12-3/TRBV12-4
j_gene: TRBJ2-5